Presented here are 20 T cell receptor beta chains from one specimen sequenced in a study of long-term antiretroviral therapy in people with HIV. Researchers ran immunoSEQ v3.0 at survey level. TCRdb's table, derived via immunoSEQ multiplex PCR, lists solely in-frame clones and lacks some. The data contain approximately 20,000 clones, roughly 89% of them singletons. Here the sequenced sample was unsorted PBMCs, taken 2.1 years after starting antiretroviral therapy. The origin of the receptors is a man aged 18 to 30 with HIV.

The chain carries TRBV4-3 and TRBJ2-7, with a possible D match to TRBD1 (6 bases). The CDR3 runs to 14 residues. V lost 0 bases and J lost 6, with 12 bases in between. Germline CDR1 and CDR2: LGHNA and YSLEER. The CDR3: CASSQDRTGREQYF. Here the CDR3 DNA reads TGCGCCAGCAGCCAAGACCGCACAGGGCGCGAGCAGTACTTC.

The chain is built from TRBV6-5 and TRBJ1-2; 7 bases map to TRBD1. The CDR3 length is 14 residues. After removal of 5 bases from V and 5 bases from J, the junction contained 8 bases not matched to a gene. CDR1 is MNHEY and CDR2 is SVGAGI in the germline V gene. The CDR3 here is CASSQRQGIYGYTF. CDR3 DNA: TGTGCCAGCAGTCAGAGACAGGGAATTTATGGCTACACCTTC.

The genes are TRBV13 and TRBJ2-5; D is perhaps TRBD2 (5 bases). The V end was cut by 4 bases, the J end by 4 bases, with 13 bases between. The germline V gene has CDR1 PRHDT and CDR2 FYEKMQ (reference sequence). There are 14 residues in the CDR3. CDR3 bases: TGTGCCAGCAGCTCACTAGTCGGTCGAGAGACCCAGTACTTC. Encoded protein: CASSSLVGRETQYF.

The V gene is TRBV11-2, the J gene TRBJ1-3; TRBD1 is a possible D gene (6 bases). V lost 1 base and J lost 2, with 12 bases in between. Germline loops: CDR1 SGHAT, CDR2 FQNNGV. The length of the CDR3 is 16 residues. The CDR3 DNA follows: TGTGCCAGCAGCTTAGCCAGGGGCTGGCCTGGAAACACCATATATTTT. This translates into CASSLARGWPGNTIYF. Using reference TRBV11-2 and TRBJ1-3 for the parts outside the CDR3, the full variable domain is EAGVAQSPRYKIIEKRQSVAFWCNPISGHATLYWYQQILGQGPKLLIQFQNNGVVDDSQLPKDRFSAERLKGVDSTLKIQPAKLEDSAVYLCASSLARGWPGNTIYFGEGSWLTVV.

The chain carries TRBV18 and TRBJ1-1; 7 bases map to TRBD1. The germline gives CDR1 KGHSH, CDR2 LQKENI. There are 16 residues in the CDR3. Unmatched junction bases numbered 7, after V lost 3 bases and J lost 0 bases. The CDR3 DNA reads TGTGCCAGCTCACCTACGCAGGGGGGGCTGAACACTGAAGCTTTCTTT. This codes for CASSPTQGGLNTEAFF.

The chain has TRBV4-1 and TRBJ2-7, with a possible D match to TRBD1 (5 bases). The CDR3 is 14 amino acids. The germline V gene has CDR1 MGHRA and CDR2 YSYEKL. Trimming cost V 2 bases and J 6 bases, with 14 bases left between them. This CDR3 reads CASSQTPTAAEQYF. CDR3 coding DNA: TGCGCCAGCAGCCAAACACCGACAGCAGCCGAGCAGTACTTC.

The gene calls are TRBV10-3 and TRBJ2-3, with 8 nucleotides matching TRBD2. Looked up from germline, CDR1 is ENHRY and CDR2 is SYGVKD. V dropped 3 bases and J dropped 4; count of bases not matched to a gene: 9. CDR3 length: 16 residues. CDR3 in DNA: TGTGCCATCAGTGAAGGGACTAGGGGCGGGTCAGATACGCAGTATTTT. Translating it yields CAISEGTRGGSDTQYF.

The chain is built from TRBV18 and TRBJ2-7; TRBD1 is a possible D gene (6 bases). From germline, CDR1 is KGHSH and CDR2 LQKENI. Trimming removed 2 bases from V and 5 bases from J, with 13 bases in between. This CDR3 has 14 residues. Written as DNA, the CDR3 is TGTGCCAGCTCACCATCAACAGGGCTGCACGAGCAGTACTTC. This encodes CASSPSTGLHEQYF.

The rearrangement joins TRBV4-1 to TRBJ1-1; a possible D gene is TRBD1 (6 bases). The germline V gene has CDR1 MGHRA and CDR2 YSYEKL. The CDR3 loop spans 15 amino acids. V was shortened by 7 bases and J by 5 bases, with 20 bases between the two germline ends. Here the CDR3 reads CASTFRSGAPTEAFF. DNA for the CDR3: TGCGCCAGCACTTTTCGTTCGGGGGCTCCGACTGAAGCTTTCTTT.

V is TRBV10-2 and J is TRBJ2-3, with TRBD2 identical over 15 bases. J gave up 5 bases and V 3 bases, and 3 bases lay outside the gene matches. From germline, CDR1 is WSHSY and CDR2 SAAADI. The CDR3 spans 16 residues. The CDR3 protein is CASSEGTSGGIDTQYF. As DNA, the CDR3 is TGCGCCAGCAGTGAAGGGACTAGCGGGGGGATAGATACGCAGTATTTT.

With regard to this clone: Other DNA sequences in this sample translate to the same CDR3. J is TRBJ2-7 and V is TRBV6-5; 8 positions match TRBD1. The CDR3 sequence is 16 residues long. Germline assignment: CDR1 MNHEY and CDR2 SVGAGI. V shed 4 bases and J 3 bases; nucleotides not matched to a gene: 11. CDR3 protein: CASSSLPAGGFYEQYF. The CDR3 DNA sequence: TGTGCCAGCAGTTCTCTCCCTGCAGGGGGCTTCTACGAGCAGTACTTC.

This clone appeared once. The J gene is TRBJ2-1, the V gene TRBV19; the D gene could be TRBD1 or TRBD2 (5 bases each). The CDR3 covers 16 residues. V lost 2 bases, J lost 7 bases, and 18 bases lay in between. The germline V gene encodes CDR1 LNHDA and CDR2 SQIVND (reference sequence). The CDR3 reads CASSISRGWGLNEQFF. DNA for the CDR3: TGTGCCAGTAGTATATCCCGGGGTTGGGGCCTAAATGAGCAGTTCTTC.

This sequence joins TRBV14 and TRBJ2-7, with D unresolved. The CDR3 consists of 13 residues. Trimming stripped 1 base from V and 3 bases from J, with 7 bases between. In germline, CDR1 is SGHDN, CDR2 FVKESK. CDR3 DNA sequence: TGTGCCAGCAGCCAAGGTCCCCTCTACGAGCAGTACTTC. This codes for CASSQGPLYEQYF.

The rearrangement uses TRBV6-5 and TRBJ2-7; either TRBD1 or TRBD2 may supply D (5 bases each). V lost 4 bases and J lost 5, with 12 bases in between. This CDR3 is 13 amino acids long. CDR1 MNHEY and CDR2 SVGAGI come from the germline V gene. In nucleotides, the CDR3 is TGTGCCAGCAGTTTCGGGACGGGAAACGAGCAGTACTTC. It encodes CASSFGTGNEQYF.

The rearrangement links TRBV11-1 to TRBJ2-1, with 9 bases aligning to TRBD2. CDR3 length: 16 amino acids. The V segment lost 5 bases and the J segment 0 bases; nucleotides outside the gene matches: 5. CDR1 is SGHAT and CDR2 is FQDESV in the germline V gene (reference sequence). The CDR3 DNA reads as TGTGCCAGCAGCACTAGCGGGCTGAGCTCCTACAATGAGCAGTTCTTC. The encoded protein is CASSTSGLSSYNEQFF.

The genes are TRBV5-4 and TRBJ1-5; the D gene is possibly TRBD1 (5 bases). Deletions cut 0 bases from V and 3 bases from J, with 10 bases between. CDR3 length equals 15 residues. The germline V gene has CDR1 SGHNT and CDR2 YYREEE (reference sequence). CDR3 protein: CASSLGGADNQPQHF. CDR3 coding DNA: TGTGCCAGCAGCTTGGGAGGGGCCGACAATCAGCCCCAGCATTTT.

The gene calls are TRBV9 and TRBJ2-7; 7 bases are a match to TRBD1. The CDR3 has 14 amino acids. From germline, CDR1 is SGDLS and CDR2 YYNGEE. With V trimmed by 0 bases and J by 3 bases, 3 bases remained unmatched. The CDR3 loop is CASSVGGGHYEQYF. The CDR3 bases are TGTGCCAGCAGCGTAGGAGGGGGCCACTACGAGCAGTACTTC.

For this clone: A read error may account for a junction end that differs from germline. The chain carries TRBV6-5 and TRBJ2-3; 7 nucleotides align to TRBD1. This CDR3 region has 15 residues. Germline V gene data show CDR1 as MNHEY and CDR2 as SVGAGI. DNA of the CDR3: TGTGCCAGCTGTTACTCCGGACAGGTGAAAGATACGCAGTATTTT. Translating gives CASCYSGQVKDTQYF.

The CDR3 loop reads CASSRYAHGVDSNQPQHF. Written as DNA, the CDR3 is TGTGCCAGCTCCCGCTACGCCCACGGGGTGGATAGCAATCAGCCCCAGCATTTT. The chain couples TRBV21-1 to TRBJ1-5. TRBV21-1 is labeled a pseudogene. The CDR3 extends over 18 amino acids.

The V gene is TRBV6-1, the J gene TRBJ1-1, with D hard to call. The germline V gene encodes CDR1 MNHNS and CDR2 SASEGT. The germline V and J ends were trimmed by 7 bases and 7 bases, with 10 bases remaining between them. The CDR3 length is 11 residues. CDR3 residues: CASTPLREAFF. Written as DNA, the CDR3 is TGTGCCAGCACCCCCCTCCGTGAAGCTTTCTTT.